Listed below are T cell receptor beta chains from one sample, sequenced in a study of blood T cell repertoires in COVID-19. The assay was immunoSEQ multiplex PCR, and TCRdb's table has in-frame clones only and misses some. The table includes about 150,000 clones, more than 80% detected once. Specimen: peripheral blood. The receptors originated from a human donor in a cohort sampled during active COVID-19. Both conserved end residues are part of each CDR3. D genes are given only for firm matches. A clone size is listed for some rows: how often the clone was seen (once, few, many), or a class if it is expanded.

d_call,clone_size,j_call,v_call,cdr3_aa,cdr3_nt
NA,NA,TRBJ1-1,TRBV4-1,CASSQVPSTENTEAFF,TGCGCCAGCAGCCAAGTCCCCTCCACAGAGAACACTGAAGCTTTCTTT
NA,few,TRBJ2-1,TRBV9,CASSFGDGTQQFF,TGTGCCAGCAGCTTTGGAGACGGGACACAGCAGTTCTTC
NA,NA,TRBJ1-2,TRBV18,CASSPSQLRGNYGYTF,TGTGCCAGCTCACCAAGTCAGTTAAGGGGAAACTATGGCTACACCTTC
NA,NA,TRBJ2-7,TRBV5-6,CASSLRSYEQYF,TGTGCCAGCAGCTTGCGGAGTTACGAGCAGTACTTC
NA,NA,TRBJ2-3,TRBV25-1,CASSGGGGSGDTQYF,TGTGCCAGCAGTGGTGGGGGCGGGAGTGGGGATACGCAGTATTTT
TRBD2,NA,TRBJ2-5,TRBV29-1,CSVSLAGGVQETQYF,TGCAGCGTTTCCCTAGCGGGAGGTGTCCAAGAGACCCAGTACTTC
TRBD2,NA,TRBJ2-3,TRBV5-1,CASSFGTSGTSTDTQYF,TGCGCCAGCAGCTTCGGGACTAGCGGGACCAGCACAGATACGCAGTATTTT
NA,NA,TRBJ1-4,TRBV18,CASSPQGPGTNEKLFF,TGTGCCAGCTCACCACAGGGGCCGGGCACTAATGAAAAACTGTTTTTT
TRBD2,NA,TRBJ2-3,TRBV28,CASSLAGLAGVVDTQYF,TGTGCCAGCAGTTTAGCCGGACTAGCGGGAGTGGTAGATACGCAGTATTTT
NA,NA,TRBJ2-1,TRBV25-1,CASSAPGWHEQFF,TGTGCCAGCAGTGCCCCAGGGTGGCATGAGCAGTTCTTC
NA,NA,TRBJ1-4,TRBV7-9,CASSLEATVVEKLFF,TGTGCCAGCAGCTTAGAAGCCACAGTAGTTGAAAAACTGTTTTTT
TRBD1,NA,TRBJ1-5,TRBV2,CASSEIQGVVNQPQHF,TGTGCCAGCAGTGAAATACAGGGGGTGGTCAATCAGCCCCAGCATTTT
NA,few,TRBJ1-1,TRBV7-9,CASSLVGGTTLNEAFF,TGTGCCAGCAGCTTAGTGGGGGGGACCACATTAAATGAAGCTTTCTTT
NA,NA,TRBJ2-4,TRBV19,CASRNLAKNIQYF,TGTGCCAGTAGGAACTTAGCCAAAAACATTCAGTACTTC
NA,few,TRBJ1-2,TRBV30,CAWIRRGNYGYTF,TGTGCCTGGATTCGCCGGGGGAACTATGGCTACACCTTC
NA,NA,TRBJ2-1,TRBV11-3,CASSLGFNGSSSYNEQFF,TGTGCCAGCAGCTTAGGGTTTAACGGGTCAAGCTCCTACAATGAGCAGTTCTTC
NA,NA,TRBJ2-7,TRBV2,CASSEDRVNYEQYF,TGTGCCAGCAGTGAAGACAGGGTGAATTACGAGCAGTACTTC
TRBD1,NA,TRBJ2-3,TRBV9,CASSPTGQGAADTQYF,TGTGCCAGCAGCCCTACAGGACAGGGGGCGGCAGATACGCAGTATTTT
NA,NA,TRBJ2-7,TRBV11-1,CASSFSSDSSEQYF,TGTGCCAGCAGCTTTTCTAGCGATTCCTCCGAGCAGTACTTC
NA,NA,TRBJ2-3,TRBV19,CASSIGSGDTDTQYF,TGTGCCAGTAGTATCGGGTCTGGTGACACAGATACGCAGTATTTT
NA,NA,TRBJ1-1,TRBV5-1,CASSLVGGPMNTEAFF,TGCGCCAGCAGCTTGGTGGGGGGTCCCATGAACACTGAAGCTTTCTTT
NA,NA,TRBJ1-1,TRBV6-5,CASTIRGGTEAFF,TGTGCCAGCACTATACGGGGGGGGACTGAAGCTTTCTTT
NA,NA,TRBJ2-5,TRBV25-1,CASSEGTQQETQYF,TGTGCCAGCAGTGAAGGGACTCAGCAAGAGACCCAGTACTTC
NA,NA,TRBJ1-5,TRBV3-1/TRBV3-2,CASSQGIAGLQPQHF,TGTGCCAGCAGCCAAGGGATTGCGGGGCTTCAGCCCCAGCATTTT
NA,NA,TRBJ2-3,TRBV9,CASSEVGAPTDTQYF,TGTGCCAGCAGCGAGGTAGGGGCCCCGACAGATACGCAGTATTTT
TRBD1,NA,TRBJ1-5,TRBV19,CASSLQGARGQPQHF,TGTGCCAGTAGCTTACAGGGGGCAAGAGGTCAGCCCCAGCATTTT
TRBD2,NA,TRBJ2-1,TRBV19,CASSRGTSGSVNEQFF,TGTGCCAGTAGTAGGGGGACTAGCGGGAGCGTCAATGAGCAGTTCTTC
TRBD2,once,TRBJ2-2,TRBV7-7,CASSPRAAGLNTGELFF,TGTGCTAGCAGCCCTCGGGCAGCGGGACTCAACACCGGGGAGCTGTTTTTT
TRBD1,few,TRBJ1-2,TRBV7-2,CASSSPGQGIIYGYTF,TGTGCCAGCAGCTCCCCGGGACAGGGAATCATCTATGGCTACACCTTC
NA,NA,TRBJ2-3,TRBV3-1/TRBV3-2,CASSLLEADTQYF,TGTGCCAGCAGCCTCCTAGAAGCAGATACGCAGTATTTT
TRBD1,NA,TRBJ2-5,TRBV5-1,CASSSGQLQETQYF,TGCGCCAGCAGCTCGGGACAGCTGCAAGAGACCCAGTACTTC
NA,NA,TRBJ2-6,TRBV7-8,CASSRDSVSGANVLTF,TGTGCCAGCAGCCGAGACAGTGTCTCTGGGGCCAACGTCCTGACTTTC